This T cell receptor (beta chain) emerged from a study of breast tumors, draining lymph nodes, adjacent tissues. Overall study findings and caveats: Compared with basal-like, luminal-like tumors shared significantly more repertoire with nontumor tissue. The data were judged consistent with most tumor T cells coming from lymph node and expanding in tumor.

Axillary draining lymph nodes of breast cancer patients supplied the node samples. TCRdb fed the multiplex PCR reads into MiXCR, producing one record per CDR3 protein. The table has tens of thousands of distinct CDR3 sequences, approximately 29% seen once. This clonotype was seen repeatedly, ten times or more. Its antigen is not known. The clonotype comes from a female donor with breast cancer. Some clones in this sample may be carry-over from other donors' samples. The specimen was axillary lymph node tissue.

The CDR3 DNA reads as TGTGCCAGCAGCTGGTACGAGCAGTACTTC. Translated: CASSWYEQYF. The chain links TRBV2 to TRBJ2-7; D is uncertain. The ends were cut back, 6 bases at V and 4 bases at J, with 4 bases in the middle. Germline V lookup: CDR1 SNHLY, CDR2 FYNNEI. The CDR3 covers 10 residues.